One and the same sample provided the 13 T cell receptor beta chains below, sequenced in a study of blood T cells in healthy people across ages. PCR was performed a second time for roughly 7 to 12 cycles using a sample-barcoded 5' primer and a J-beta primer mix. TCRdb re-analysed the 5' RACE reads in MiXCR, keeping a single row per CDR3 protein. The sample has 1.5 million to 2 million distinct CDR3 sequences, just under 50% seen once. Source material: blood. The source of these receptors is a woman aged 40 to 55 in good health.

This clonotype was counted a few times. The chain combines TRBV6-1 with TRBJ2-7; D tentatively reads TRBD1 or TRBD2 (7 bases each). V was cut by 6 bases and J by 2 bases, with 14 bases left in between. The CDR3 loop spans 14 amino acids. Germline V gene lookup returns CDR1 MNHNS and CDR2 SASEGT. In DNA form, the CDR3 reads TGTGCCAGCAGCGGGAGGACAGGACCCTACGAGCAGTACTTC. The encoded protein is CASSGRTGPYEQYF.

V usage is TRBV6-1 and J usage is TRBJ1-2; D unclear. Germline loops: CDR1 MNHNS, CDR2 SASEGT. The CDR3 runs to 14 residues. V was pared by 0 bases and J by 0 bases, with 5 bases between. The CDR3: CASSEAQPNYGYTF. CDR3 coding DNA: TGTGCCAGCAGTGAAGCTCAACCTAACTATGGCTACACCTTC.

V usage is TRBV4-3 and J usage is TRBJ1-5, with 9 nucleotides matching TRBD1. Trimming removed 0 bases from V and 7 bases from J; junction bases left unmatched: 16. There are 19 residues in the CDR3. CDR1 is LGHNA, CDR2 YSLEER, per germline. CDR3 sequence reads: CASSQDRSPRTGDYQPQHF. The DNA of the CDR3 is TGCGCCAGCAGCCAAGACAGATCGCCCAGGACAGGGGATTACCAGCCCCAGCATTTT.

The chain is built from TRBV20-1 and TRBJ2-5, with D perhaps TRBD1 (5 bases). The CDR3 is 13 amino acids. Germline CDR1 DFQATT, CDR2 SNEGSKA (reference sequence). V gave up 3 bases and J gave up 2 bases, with 10 bases separating them. The chain's CDR3 is CSASFRAQETQYF. The CDR3 bases are TGCAGTGCTAGTTTCAGGGCTCAAGAGACCCAGTACTTC.

The J gene is TRBJ2-3, the V gene TRBV6-2 or TRBV6-3; the D is unclear. Germline loops: CDR1 MNHEY, CDR2 SVGEGT. With 2 bases removed from V and 4 bases from J, the gap between germline ends came to 13 bases. The CDR3 contains 15 residues. CDR3 sequence: CASSYGSSPPDTQYF. DNA for the CDR3: TGTGCCAGCAGTTACGGCTCGAGCCCACCAGATACGCAGTATTTT.

The count of this clonotype is one. The chain links TRBV6-5 to TRBJ2-3; D might be TRBD1 or TRBD2, each matching 5 bases. The CDR3 extends over 15 amino acids. Trimming left V 0 bases short and J 4 bases short, with 11 bases between. Germline CDR1 is MNHEY and CDR2 is SVGAGI. Here the CDR3 reads CASSYSDPGPDTQYF. CDR3 sequence (DNA): TGTGCCAGCAGTTACTCTGATCCGGGGCCAGATACGCAGTATTTT.

The chain links TRBV20-1 to TRBJ2-3; 9 bases align to TRBD1. Unmatched junction bases numbered 7, after V lost 4 bases and J lost 5 bases. Germline V CDR1 and CDR2: DFQATT, SNEGSKA (reference sequence). The CDR3 sequence is 14 residues long. CDR3: CSANKQGARDTQYF. The CDR3 DNA is TGCAGTGCTAATAAACAGGGGGCAAGAGATACGCAGTATTTT.

The V call is TRBV5-1, the J call TRBJ2-3, with D perhaps matching TRBD1 or TRBD2 (5 bases each). The V end was cut by 0 bases, the J end by 4 bases, with 12 bases between. The CDR3 covers 15 residues. The germline V gene encodes CDR1 SGHRS and CDR2 YFSETQ. The CDR3: CASSLGGTDADTQYF. The CDR3 coding sequence is TGCGCCAGCAGCTTGGGAGGGACCGACGCAGATACGCAGTATTTT.

This clonotype appeared a single time. The chain carries TRBV23-1 and TRBJ1-2; D remains unclear. TRBV23-1 is an open reading frame, and its role is uncertain. CDR3 length: 20 amino acids. Trimming took off 0 bases at V and 3 bases at J, with 26 bases between the two ends. The DNA of the CDR3 is TGCGCCAGCAGTCAATCGTCTAGGGCCGGACCCATCTCAAAAGACTATGGCTACACCTTC. Protein product: CASSQSSRAGPISKDYGYTF.

In its sample, this clonotype was seen a few times. V usage is TRBV20-1 and J usage is TRBJ1-1; TRBD1 might be the D (5 bases). The CDR3 contains 13 residues. From germline, CDR1 is DFQATT and CDR2 SNEGSKA (reference sequence). V was shortened by 3 bases and J by 0 bases, with 8 bases between the two germline ends. In DNA, the CDR3 is TGCAGTGCTAGTCCAGGGATGAACACTGAAGCTTTCTTT. Encoded protein: CSASPGMNTEAFF.

The genes are TRBV7-2 and TRBJ1-1; no clear D gene. CDR1 and CDR2 (germline): SGHTA, FQGNSA. The CDR3 spans 13 residues. V lost 2 bases to trimming and J lost 9 bases, with 13 bases between them. CDR3 DNA sequence: TGTGCCAGCAGCTTAAGGCCAGAAAATAAAGCTTTCTTT. Its translation is CASSLRPENKAFF.

This clonotype was counted ten times or more. The rearrangement uses TRBV7-2 and TRBJ2-5; 7 bases are shared with TRBD2. There are 13 residues in the CDR3. V lost 6 bases and J lost 5; bases outside the gene matches: 6. Germline CDR1 SGHTA, CDR2 FQGNSA. The CDR3 sequence is CASRAGRFETQYF. The CDR3 DNA is TGTGCCAGCAGAGCGGGGAGGTTTGAGACCCAGTACTTC.

This clonotype was counted a few times. The junction and the germline gene differ at one end; a read error may be behind it. The chain joins TRBV7-2 to TRBJ2-1; D is uncertain. This CDR3 comprises 15 residues. Germline CDR1 is SGHTA and CDR2 is FQGNSA. The CDR3 spells CASSLTPRSFNEQFF. The CDR3 DNA is TGTGCCAGCAGCTTGACTCCCAGGTCCTTCAATGAGCAGTTCTTC.